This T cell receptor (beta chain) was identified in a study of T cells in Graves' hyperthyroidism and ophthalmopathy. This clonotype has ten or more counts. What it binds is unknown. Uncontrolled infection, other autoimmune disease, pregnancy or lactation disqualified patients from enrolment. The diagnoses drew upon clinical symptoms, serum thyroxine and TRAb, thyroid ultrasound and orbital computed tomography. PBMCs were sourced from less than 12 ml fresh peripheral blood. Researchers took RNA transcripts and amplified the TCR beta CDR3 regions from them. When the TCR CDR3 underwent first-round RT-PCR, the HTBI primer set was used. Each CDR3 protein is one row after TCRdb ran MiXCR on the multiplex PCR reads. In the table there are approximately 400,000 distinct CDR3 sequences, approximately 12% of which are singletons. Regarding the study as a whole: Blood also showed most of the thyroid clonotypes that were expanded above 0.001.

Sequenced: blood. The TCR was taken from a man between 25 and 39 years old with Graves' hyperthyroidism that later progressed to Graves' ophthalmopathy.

Here the CDR3 reads CASSMARELNTEAFF. The CDR3 nucleotides are TGTGCCAGTAGTATGGCCAGGGAACTGAACACTGAAGCTTTCTTT. This rearrangement joins TRBV19 to TRBJ1-1, with a weak D call TRBD1 (5 bases). Germline values: CDR1 LNHDA, CDR2 SQIVND (reference sequence). This CDR3 contains 15 residues. V lost 3 bases, J lost 0 bases, and 11 bases lay in between.